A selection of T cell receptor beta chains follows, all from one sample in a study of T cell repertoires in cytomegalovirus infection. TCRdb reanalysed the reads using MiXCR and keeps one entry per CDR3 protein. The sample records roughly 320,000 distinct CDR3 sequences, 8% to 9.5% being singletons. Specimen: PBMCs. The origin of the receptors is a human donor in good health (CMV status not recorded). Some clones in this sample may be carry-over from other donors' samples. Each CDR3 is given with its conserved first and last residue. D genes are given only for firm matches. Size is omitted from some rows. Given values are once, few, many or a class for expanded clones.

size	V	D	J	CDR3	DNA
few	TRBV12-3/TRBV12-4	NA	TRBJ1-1	CASSRILYGNTEAFF	TGTGCCAGCAGTCGTATCCTGTATGGGAACACTGAAGCTTTCTTT
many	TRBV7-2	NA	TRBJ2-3	CASSLAGGPGTQYF	TGTGCCAGCAGCTTAGCGGGGGGGCCTGGTACGCAGTATTTT
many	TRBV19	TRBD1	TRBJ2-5	CASSIGGTVQETQYF	TGTGCCAGTAGTATAGGAGGGACAGTCCAAGAGACCCAGTACTTC
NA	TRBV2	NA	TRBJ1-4	CASSRYPGQGEKLFF	TGTGCCAGCAGCCGCTACCCGGGGCAGGGAGAAAAACTGTTTTTT
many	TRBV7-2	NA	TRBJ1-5	CASSSKPGNQPQHF	TGTGCCAGCAGCTCTAAACCAGGGAATCAGCCCCAGCATTTT
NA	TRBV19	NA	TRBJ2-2	CASSQGGGRTGELFF	TGTGCCAGTAGTCAAGGCGGGGGCCGGACCGGGGAGCTGTTTTTT
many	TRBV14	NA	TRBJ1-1	CASSQAKGGAEAFF	TGTGCCAGCAGCCAAGCTAAAGGGGGAGCTGAAGCTTTCTTT
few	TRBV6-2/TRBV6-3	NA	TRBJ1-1	CASRTDTEAFF	TGTGCCAGCAGAACCGACACTGAAGCTTTCTTT
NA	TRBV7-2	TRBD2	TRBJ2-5	CASTTGGRETQYF	TGTGCCAGCACCACGGGGGGGCGGGAGACCCAGTACTTC
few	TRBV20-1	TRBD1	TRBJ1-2	CSARGRGQVYGYTF	TGCAGTGCTAGGGGCAGGGGGCAGGTCTATGGCTACACCTTC
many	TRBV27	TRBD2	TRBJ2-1	CASSSSGGAYNEQFF	TGTGCCAGCAGTTCCAGCGGGGGGGCCTACAATGAGCAGTTCTTC
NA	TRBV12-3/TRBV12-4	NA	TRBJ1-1	CASSPNRRSNTEAFF	TGTGCCAGCAGTCCCAACAGGAGGAGCAACACTGAAGCTTTCTTT
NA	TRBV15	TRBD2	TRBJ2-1	CATEAGDYNEQFF	TGTGCCACCGAAGCGGGGGACTACAATGAGCAGTTCTTC
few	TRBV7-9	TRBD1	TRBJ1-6	CASSVRQGPINSPLHF	TGTGCCAGCAGCGTACGACAGGGGCCCATCAATTCACCCCTCCACTTT
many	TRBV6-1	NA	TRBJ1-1	CASTQVINTEAFF	TGTGCCAGCACCCAGGTTATCAACACTGAAGCTTTCTTT
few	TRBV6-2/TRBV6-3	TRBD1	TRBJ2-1	CASWGQLNEQFF	TGTGCCAGCTGGGGACAGTTAAATGAGCAGTTCTTC
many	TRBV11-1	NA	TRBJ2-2	CASSPRGNTGELFF	TGTGCCAGCAGCCCCAGGGGGAACACCGGGGAGCTGTTTTTT
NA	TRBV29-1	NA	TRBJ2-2	CSVELARTGELFF	TGCAGCGTTGAACTAGCGAGGACCGGGGAGCTGTTTTTT
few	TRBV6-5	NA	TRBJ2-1	CASSSIGEPSGGDEQFF	TGTGCCAGCAGTTCCATAGGGGAACCCTCCGGGGGTGATGAGCAGTTCTTC
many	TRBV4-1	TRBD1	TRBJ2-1	CASSTAGTGYYNEQFF	TGCGCCAGCAGCACTGCAGGGACAGGGTACTACAATGAGCAGTTCTTC
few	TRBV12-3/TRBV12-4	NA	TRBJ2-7	CACPVGPHLYEQYF	TGTGCCTGCCCTGTGGGACCCCACCTCTACGAGCAGTACTTC
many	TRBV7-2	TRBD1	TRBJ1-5	CASSPHGTGANLPQHF	TGTGCCAGCAGCCCCCACGGGACAGGGGCAAACCTGCCCCAGCATTTT
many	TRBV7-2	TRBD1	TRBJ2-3	CASSSFLGRGFF	TGTGCCAGCAGCTCCTTCTTGGGCAGGGGGTTTTTT
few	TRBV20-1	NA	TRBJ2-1	CSAMGPSSYNEQFF	TGCAGTGCGATGGGTCCTAGCTCCTACAATGAGCAGTTCTTC
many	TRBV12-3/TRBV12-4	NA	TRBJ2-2	CASSLWGRHTGELFF	TGTGCCAGCAGTTTATGGGGGAGGCACACCGGGGAGCTGTTTTTT
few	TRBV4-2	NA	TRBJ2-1	CASSQGERILYNEQFF	TGTGCCAGCAGCCAAGGAGAGAGAATACTATACAATGAGCAGTTCTTC
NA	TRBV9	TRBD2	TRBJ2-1	CASSEGALIYSGGSNEQFF	TGTGCCAGCAGCGAGGGGGCGTTGATATATAGCGGGGGCTCTAATGAGCAGTTCTTC
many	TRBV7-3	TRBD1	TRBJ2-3	CASSWTGGGDTQYF	TGTGCCAGCAGCTGGACAGGGGGCGGAGATACGCAGTATTTT
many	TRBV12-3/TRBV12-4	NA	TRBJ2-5	CASSLPDSQETQYF	TGTGCCAGCAGTTTACCGGACAGCCAAGAGACCCAGTACTTC
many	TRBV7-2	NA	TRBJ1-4	CASSAKTGLGEKLFF	TGTGCCAGCAGCGCTAAAACAGGGCTGGGTGAAAAACTGTTTTTT
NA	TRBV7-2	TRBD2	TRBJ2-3	CASSGGLAGALCTDTQYF	TGTGCCAGCAGCGGGGGACTAGCGGGGGCTCTATGCACAGATACGCAGTATTTT
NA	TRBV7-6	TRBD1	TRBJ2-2	CASSLAKGQVNTGELFF	TGTGCCAGCAGCTTAGCGAAGGGACAGGTGAACACCGGGGAGCTGTTTTTT
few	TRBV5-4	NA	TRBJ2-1	CASSLAKGSNEQFF	TGTGCCAGCAGCTTGGCCAAGGGTAGCAATGAGCAGTTCTTC
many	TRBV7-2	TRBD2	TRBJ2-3	CASSLSSGGLSTDTQYF	TGTGCCAGCAGCTTATCTAGCGGGGGGCTGAGCACAGATACGCAGTATTTT
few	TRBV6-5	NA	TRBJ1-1	CASSSRGPPLMNTEAFF	TGTGCCAGCAGTTCGAGAGGACCACCACTCATGAACACTGAAGCTTTCTTT
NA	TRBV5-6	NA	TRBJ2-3	CASSTLRGPDTQYF	TGTGCCAGCAGCACCCTGAGGGGTCCTGATACGCAGTATTTT
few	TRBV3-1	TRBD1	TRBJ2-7	CASSPQGAIEQYF	TGTGCCAGCAGCCCCCAGGGGGCGATCGAGCAGTACTTC
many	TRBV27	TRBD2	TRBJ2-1	CASSRGPSGRKSYNEQFF	TGTGCCAGCAGCAGGGGGCCTAGCGGGAGGAAGTCCTACAATGAGCAGTTCTTC